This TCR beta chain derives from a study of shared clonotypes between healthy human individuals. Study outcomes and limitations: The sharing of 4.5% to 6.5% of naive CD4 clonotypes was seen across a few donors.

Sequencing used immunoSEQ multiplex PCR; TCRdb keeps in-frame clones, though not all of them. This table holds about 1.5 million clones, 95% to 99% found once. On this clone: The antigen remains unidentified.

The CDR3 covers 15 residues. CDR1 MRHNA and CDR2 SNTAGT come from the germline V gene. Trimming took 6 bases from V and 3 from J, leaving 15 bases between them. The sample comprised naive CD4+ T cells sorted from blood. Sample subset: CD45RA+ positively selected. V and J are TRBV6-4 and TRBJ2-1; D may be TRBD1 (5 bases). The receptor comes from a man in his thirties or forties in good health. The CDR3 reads CASRKTGDRYNEQFF. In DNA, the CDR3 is TGTGCCAGCAGAAAAACAGGAGATCGCTACAATGAGCAGTTCTTC.